The 23 T cell receptor beta chains reported below all come from one sample, sequenced in a study of CD8 T cells in ankylosing spondylitis. Each CDR3 protein is one row after TCRdb ran MiXCR on the 5' RACE reads. This repertoire shows under 400,000 distinct CDR3 sequences, 11% found once; its top ten account for roughly 9.2%. Sequencing was carried out using blood, either unsorted or a sorted T cell fraction (not recorded which). These receptor sequences come from a female donor with ankylosing spondylitis or in good health (not recorded which).

In its sample, this clonotype was seen many times. The chain couples TRBV29-1 to TRBJ1-1, with a weak D call TRBD1 (5 bases). The CDR3 totals 12 residues. Looked up from germline, CDR1 is SQVTM and CDR2 is ANQGSEA. V lost 7 bases and J lost 5, with 14 bases in between. The CDR3: CSGLNQGTEAFF. The CDR3 DNA reads TGCAGCGGACTAAACCAGGGAACTGAAGCTTTCTTT.

This clonotype has a count of ten or more. This sequence joins TRBV7-6 and TRBJ2-1; D unclear. This CDR3 contains 15 residues. The germline CDR1 and CDR2 sequences are SGHVS and FNYEAQ. V lost 2 bases, J lost 9 bases, and 17 bases lay in between. In DNA form, the CDR3 reads TGTGCCAGCAGCTTACAGTGGTCAGGTTATGGTGAGCAGTTCTTC. Protein: CASSLQWSGYGEQFF.

This clonotype was counted ten times or more. The chain recombines TRBV7-2 with TRBJ2-1, with 9 bases aligning to TRBD2. Germline V gene sequence: CDR1 SGHTA, CDR2 FQGNSA. V shed 2 bases, J shed 4 bases, and the junction held 9 bases outside the gene matches. The CDR3 sequence is 17 residues long. Here the CDR3 reads CASSLPTFSGRYNEQFF. The DNA of the CDR3 is TGTGCCAGCAGCTTACCCACTTTTAGCGGGAGATACAATGAGCAGTTCTTC.

This clonotype was observed at least ten times. V is TRBV2 and J is TRBJ1-5, with D possibly matching TRBD1 (5 bases). The CDR3 sequence is 13 residues long. The germline V gene has CDR1 SNHLY and CDR2 FYNNEI. V gave up 8 bases and J gave up 3 bases, with 11 bases separating them. The CDR3 here is CASGTDYNQPQHF. DNA of the CDR3: TGTGCCAGCGGGACGGATTACAATCAGCCCCAGCATTTT.

This clonotype was detected ten times or more. The V gene is TRBV5-1, the J gene TRBJ1-5; 7 bases are a match to TRBD1. The CDR3 contains 16 residues. Germline CDR1 and CDR2: SGHRS and YFSETQ. The V segment lost 0 bases and the J segment 3 bases; nucleotides outside the gene matches: 6. The CDR3 DNA reads TGCGCCAGCAGCTTGGGGCCTACAGGGGACAATCAGCCCCAGCATTTT. It specifies CASSLGPTGDNQPQHF. Drawing the rest from reference TRBV5-1 and TRBJ1-5, the complete variable domain is KAGVTQTPRYLIKTRGQQVTLSCSPISGHRSVSWYQQTPGQGLQFLFEYFSETQRNKGNFPGRFSGRQFSNSRSEMNVSTLELGDSALYLCASSLGPTGDNQPQHFGDGTRLSIL.

This clonotype has a count of ten or more. The chain uses TRBV3-1 and TRBJ1-3, with 8 bases fitting TRBD1. Germline V CDR1 and CDR2: LGHDT, YNNKEL (reference sequence). The V and J ends lost 4 bases and 1 base, in that order; junction bases with no gene match: 12. The length of the CDR3 is 18 residues. CDR3 DNA sequence: TGTGCCAGCAGCCGATTGGTATGGACAGGGCTTTCTGGAAACACCATATATTTT. Translating it yields CASSRLVWTGLSGNTIYF.

This clonotype was detected many times. The chain couples TRBV10-3 to TRBJ2-1, with 9 bases matching TRBD1. The CDR3 loop spans 15 amino acids. Per germline, CDR1 ENHRY and CDR2 SYGVKD. V dropped 6 bases and J dropped 2; count of bases not matched to a gene: 5. The DNA of the CDR3 is TGTGCCATCAGACAGGGGGCAGAAGCCTACAATGAGCAGTTCTTC. This translates into CAIRQGAEAYNEQFF.

As to this clonotype: Being one base from a much bigger clone, this may be a read error. The chain recombines TRBV12-3 or TRBV12-4 with TRBJ1-5; 7 bases match TRBD1. The CDR3 totals 15 residues. The CDR3 coding sequence is TGTGCCAGCAGTTCCGGAGGGGGCGCCGGGCAGCCCCAGCAATTT. Its translation is CASSSGGGAGQPQQF.

This clonotype appeared many times. This chain links TRBV20-1 with TRBJ2-2; 9 nucleotides align to TRBD1. The length of the CDR3 is 15 residues. V shed 2 bases and J 6 bases; nucleotides not matched to a gene: 7. CDR1 is DFQATT, CDR2 SNEGSKA, per germline (reference sequence). DNA of the CDR3: TGCAGTGCTAGAAGTCGGACAGGGGTACCCGGGGAGCTGTTTTTT. Its translation is CSARSRTGVPGELFF.

This clonotype was recorded at least ten times. V gene TRBV20-1 combines with J gene TRBJ2-5; the D gene is possibly TRBD1 (5 bases). The ends were cut back, 3 bases at V and 2 bases at J, with 10 bases in the middle. This CDR3 spans 13 amino acids. The germline CDR1 and CDR2 sequences are DFQATT and SNEGSKA (reference sequence). CDR3 bases: TGCAGTGCTAGTAGTGACAGTCAAGAGACCCAGTACTTC. It translates to CSASSDSQETQYF.

This clonotype was detected a few times. Written as DNA, the CDR3 is TGTGCCAGCAGCCTAATTGGGACGCCTGGGGGGGGCGGCAATCAGCCCCAGCATTTT. Protein: CASSLIGTPGGGGNQPQHF. The chain uses TRBV27 and TRBJ1-5, with a weak D call TRBD1 (6 bases). The CDR3 has 19 residues. CDR1 is MNHEY and CDR2 is SMNVEV in the germline V gene (reference sequence). The V gene lost 6 bases and the J gene lost 2 bases, with 26 bases spanning the gap.

This clonotype appeared many times. The rearrangement uses TRBV20-1 and TRBJ1-5; D call uncertain. CDR1 is DFQATT, CDR2 SNEGSKA, per germline (reference sequence). V shed 3 bases and J shed 2 bases, with 14 bases lying between them. The CDR3 loop spans 15 amino acids. The CDR3 protein is CSASLVVLGNQPQHF. CDR3 bases: TGCAGTGCTAGTTTAGTGGTTCTCGGCAATCAGCCCCAGCATTTT.

The table lists this clonotype with many counts. The CDR3 DNA follows: TGTGCCAGCAGTGAAAGTCCGAAGGGCTCCTATAATTCACCCCTCCACTTT. This gives the protein CASSESPKGSYNSPLHF. The rearrangement links TRBV6-1 to TRBJ1-6; D gene uncertain. The length of the CDR3 is 17 residues. V lost 2 bases to trimming and J lost 0 bases, with 11 bases between them. Germline V lookup: CDR1 MNHNS, CDR2 SASEGT.

The chain carries TRBV2 and TRBJ2-2, with 7 bases that match TRBD1. V shed 6 bases and J 4 bases; nucleotides not matched to a gene: 8. CDR1 and CDR2 (germline): SNHLY, FYNNEI. This CDR3 region has 15 residues. CDR3 DNA sequence: TGTGCCAGCAGACCCGACAGGGTGGGCACCGGGGAGCTGTTTTTT. It yields the protein CASRPDRVGTGELFF. Using reference TRBV2 and TRBJ2-2 for the parts outside the CDR3, the full variable domain is EPEVTQTPSHQVTQMGQEVILRCVPISNHLYFYWYRQILGQKVEFLVSFYNNEISEKSEIFDDQFSVERPDGSNFTLKIRSTKLEDSAMYFCASRPDRVGTGELFFGEGSRLTVL.

In its sample, this clonotype was seen many times. The chain combines TRBV20-1 with TRBJ2-2; tentative D call: TRBD1 (6 bases). Between the trimmed V and J ends, which lost 5 bases and 6 bases, there was a span of 16 bases. Germline CDR1 reads DFQATT; CDR2 reads SNEGSKA (reference sequence). CDR3 length: 14 residues. CDR3 sequence (DNA): TGCAGTGCTCGCCTGACAGGAAGGGCCGGGGAGCTGTTTTTT. Protein sequence: CSARLTGRAGELFF.

The table lists this clonotype with many counts. Here the CDR3 DNA reads TGTGCCAGCAGCGTAGGAAGGGGAACGGCAGATACGCAGTATTTT. Protein sequence: CASSVGRGTADTQYF. This rearrangement joins TRBV9 to TRBJ2-3; TRBD1 might be the D (5 bases). CDR3 length: 15 amino acids. V lost 0 bases, J lost 4 bases, and 12 bases lay in between. Germline V gene sequence: CDR1 SGDLS, CDR2 YYNGEE.

In this sample, this clonotype turned up many times. This rearrangement joins TRBV7-2 to TRBJ1-5; the match to TRBD1 covers 8 bases. The CDR3 is 15 residues long. Germline trimming cut 1 base from V and 7 bases from J; bases unmatched to any gene: 6. Germline V gives CDR1 SGHTA, CDR2 FQGNSA. The CDR3, as DNA: TGTGCCAGCAGCTTAGTGGATGCAGGGGGCCAGCCCCAGCATTTT. Protein sequence: CASSLVDAGGQPQHF.

At least ten counts were recorded for this clonotype. This chain joins TRBV5-1 and TRBJ2-5; no clear D. Trimming removed 2 bases at V and 2 bases at J, with 16 bases between. Looked up from germline, CDR1 is SGHRS and CDR2 is YFSETQ. CDR3 length: 16 amino acids. CDR3 sequence (DNA): TGCGCCAGCAGCTTCAGATTGACCGTCGAACAAGAGACCCAGTACTTC. Translation gives CASSFRLTVEQETQYF.

This clonotype was recorded many times. V gene TRBV20-1 combines with J gene TRBJ2-5; the D is unclear. In germline, CDR1 is DFQATT, CDR2 SNEGSKA (reference sequence). CDR3 length equals 11 residues. Trimming removed 0 bases from V and 5 bases from J, with 4 bases in between. The CDR3 here is CSARDEETQYF. The CDR3 region has the DNA TGCAGTGCTAGAGATGAGGAGACCCAGTACTTC.

This chain connects TRBV20-1 to TRBJ1-1; 7 positions agree with TRBD1. The V gene end was trimmed by 6 bases and the J gene end by 4 bases; junction bases not matched to a gene: 2. The CDR3 has 11 amino acids. The V gene's germline CDR1 is DFQATT and CDR2 SNEGSKA (reference sequence). The DNA for the CDR3 is TGCAGTGCCAGGACAGGCACTGAAGCTTTCTTT. Translated, it gives CSARTGTEAFF.

Worth noting for this clonotype: At one end, the junction sequence differs from germline, possibly due to a read error. J is TRBJ2-3 and V is TRBV7-2; TRBD2 is a possible D gene (6 bases). Per germline, CDR1 SGHTA and CDR2 FQGNSA. CDR3 size: 12 residues. DNA of the CDR3: TGTGCCAGCAGCTTGGGTGGGGCTAGCGAGTTATTT. It yields the protein CASSLGGASELF. Combining the CDR3 with reference TRBV7-2 and TRBJ2-3 gives the whole variable domain GAGVSQSPSNKVTEKGKDVELRCDPISGHTALYWYRQSLGQGLEFLIYFQGNSAPDKSGLPSDRFSAERTGGSVSTLTIQRTQQEDSAVYLCASSLGGASELFGPGTRLTVL.

This clonotype was detected many times. In nucleotides, the CDR3 is TGTGCCAGCAGCGGGCCGATTTCGGGCGAACAAGAGACCCAGTACTTC. Protein sequence: CASSGPISGEQETQYF. The chain joins TRBV7-9 to TRBJ2-5; D remains unclear. The CDR3 is made up of 16 amino acids. CDR1 and CDR2 (germline): SEHNR, FQNEAQ (reference sequence). The V end was cut by 5 bases, the J end by 2 bases, with 18 bases between.

This clonotype has a count of ten or more. The rearrangement joins TRBV20-1 to TRBJ1-5, with 10 bases aligning to TRBD1. The CDR3 runs to 15 residues. The ends lost 3 bases at V and 6 bases at J; junction bases unmatched: 8. Germline V gene sequence: CDR1 DFQATT, CDR2 SNEGSKA (reference sequence). The CDR3 reads CSASPGTGVSQPQHF. For the CDR3, the DNA is TGCAGTGCTAGTCCCGGGACAGGGGTTAGTCAGCCCCAGCATTTT.